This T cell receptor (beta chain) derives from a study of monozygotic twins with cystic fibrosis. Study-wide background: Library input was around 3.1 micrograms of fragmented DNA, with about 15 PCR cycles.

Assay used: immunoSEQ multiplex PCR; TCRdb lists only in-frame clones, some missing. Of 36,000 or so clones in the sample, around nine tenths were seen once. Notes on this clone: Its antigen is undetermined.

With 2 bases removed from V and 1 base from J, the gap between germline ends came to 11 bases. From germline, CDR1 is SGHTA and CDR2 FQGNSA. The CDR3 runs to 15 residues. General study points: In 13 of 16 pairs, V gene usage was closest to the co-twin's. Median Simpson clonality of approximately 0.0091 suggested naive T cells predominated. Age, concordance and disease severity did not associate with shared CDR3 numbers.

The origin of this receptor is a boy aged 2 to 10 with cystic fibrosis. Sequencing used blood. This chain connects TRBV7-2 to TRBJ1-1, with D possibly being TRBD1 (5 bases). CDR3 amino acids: CASSLSGRGNTEAFF. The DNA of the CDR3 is TGTGCCAGCAGCTTATCAGGGCGGGGGAACACTGAAGCTTTCTTT.